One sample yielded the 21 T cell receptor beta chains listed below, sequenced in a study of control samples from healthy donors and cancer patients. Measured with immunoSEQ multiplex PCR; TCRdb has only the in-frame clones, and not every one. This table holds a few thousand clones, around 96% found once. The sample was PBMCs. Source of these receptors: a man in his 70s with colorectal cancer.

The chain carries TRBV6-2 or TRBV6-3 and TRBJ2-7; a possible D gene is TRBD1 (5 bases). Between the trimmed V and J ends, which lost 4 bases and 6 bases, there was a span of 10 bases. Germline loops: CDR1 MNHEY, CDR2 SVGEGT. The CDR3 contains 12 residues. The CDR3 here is CASSLGAGEQYF. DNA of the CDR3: TGTGCCAGCAGTTTAGGGGCCGGCGAGCAGTACTTC.

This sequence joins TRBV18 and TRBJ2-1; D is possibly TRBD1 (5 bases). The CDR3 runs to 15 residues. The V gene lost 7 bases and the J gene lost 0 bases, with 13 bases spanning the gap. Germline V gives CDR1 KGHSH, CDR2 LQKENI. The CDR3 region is CASFPTENSYNEQFF. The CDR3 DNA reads TGTGCCAGCTTCCCGACAGAGAACTCCTACAATGAGCAGTTCTTC.

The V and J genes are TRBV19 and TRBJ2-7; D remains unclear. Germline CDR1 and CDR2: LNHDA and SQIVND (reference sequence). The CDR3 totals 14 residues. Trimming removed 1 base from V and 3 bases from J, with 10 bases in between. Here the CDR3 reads CASSIGGAYYEQYF. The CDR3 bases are TGTGCCAGTAGTATAGGGGGTGCATACTACGAGCAGTACTTC.

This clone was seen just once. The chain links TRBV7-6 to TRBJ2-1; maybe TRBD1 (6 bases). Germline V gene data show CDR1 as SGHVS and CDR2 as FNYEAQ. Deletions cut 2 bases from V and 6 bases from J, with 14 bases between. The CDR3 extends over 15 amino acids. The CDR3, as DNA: TGTGCCAGCAGCTTAAACAGGGTTGGGGGCAATGAGCAGTTCTTC. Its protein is CASSLNRVGGNEQFF. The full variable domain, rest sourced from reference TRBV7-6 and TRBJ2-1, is GAGVSQSPRYKVTKRGQDVALRCDPISGHVSLYWYRQALGQGPEFLTYFNYEAQQDKSGLPNDRFSAERPEGSISTLTIQRTEQRDSAMYRCASSLNRVGGNEQFFGPGTRLTVL.

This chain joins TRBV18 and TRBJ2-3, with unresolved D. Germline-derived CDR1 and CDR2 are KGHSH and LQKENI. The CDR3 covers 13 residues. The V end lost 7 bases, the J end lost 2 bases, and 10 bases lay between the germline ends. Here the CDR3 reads CASYSTYTDTQYF. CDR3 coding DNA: TGTGCCAGCTATTCCACCTACACAGATACGCAGTATTTT.

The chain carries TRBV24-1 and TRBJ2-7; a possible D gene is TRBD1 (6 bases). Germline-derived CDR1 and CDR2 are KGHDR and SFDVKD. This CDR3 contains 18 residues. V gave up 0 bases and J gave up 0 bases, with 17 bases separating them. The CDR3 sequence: CATSDLHVGGPSSYEQYF. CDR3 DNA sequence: TGTGCCACCAGTGATTTGCACGTAGGGGGTCCGAGCTCCTACGAGCAGTACTTC.

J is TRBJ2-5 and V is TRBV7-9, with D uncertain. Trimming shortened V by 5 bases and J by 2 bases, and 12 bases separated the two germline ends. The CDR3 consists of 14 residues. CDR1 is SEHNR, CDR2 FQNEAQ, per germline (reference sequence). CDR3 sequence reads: CASSPFNNQETQYF. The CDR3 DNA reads TGTGCCAGCAGCCCCTTTAACAATCAAGAGACCCAGTACTTC.

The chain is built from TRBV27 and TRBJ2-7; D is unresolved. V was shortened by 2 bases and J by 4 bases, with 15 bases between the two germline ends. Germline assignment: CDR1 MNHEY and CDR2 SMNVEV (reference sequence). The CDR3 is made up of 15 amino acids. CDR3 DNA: TGTGCCAGCAGTTTAAATAATCTCGCCAAATACGAGCAGTACTTC. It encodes CASSLNNLAKYEQYF.

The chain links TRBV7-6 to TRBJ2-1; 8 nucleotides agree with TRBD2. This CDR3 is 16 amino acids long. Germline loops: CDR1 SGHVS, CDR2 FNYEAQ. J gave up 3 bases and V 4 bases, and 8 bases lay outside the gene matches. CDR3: CASSWVAGTLYNEQFF. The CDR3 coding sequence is TGTGCCAGCAGCTGGGTAGCGGGAACCCTCTACAATGAGCAGTTCTTC.

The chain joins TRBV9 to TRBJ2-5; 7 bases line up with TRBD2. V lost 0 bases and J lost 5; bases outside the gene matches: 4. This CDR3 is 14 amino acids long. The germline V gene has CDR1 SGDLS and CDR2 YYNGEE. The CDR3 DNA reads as TGTGCCAGCAGCGTAGGGACTAGGGGTGAGACCCAGTACTTC. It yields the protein CASSVGTRGETQYF.

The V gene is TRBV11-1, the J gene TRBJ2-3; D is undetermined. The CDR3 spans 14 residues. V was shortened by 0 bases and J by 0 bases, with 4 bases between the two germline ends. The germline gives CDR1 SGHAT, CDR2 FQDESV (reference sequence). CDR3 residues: CASSLAISTDTQYF. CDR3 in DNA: TGTGCCAGCAGCTTAGCTATTAGCACAGATACGCAGTATTTT.

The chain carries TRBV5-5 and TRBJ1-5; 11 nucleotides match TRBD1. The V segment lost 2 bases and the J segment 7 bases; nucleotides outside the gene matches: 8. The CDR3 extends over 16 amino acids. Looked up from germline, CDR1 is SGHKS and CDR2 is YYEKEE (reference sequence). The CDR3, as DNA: TGTGCCAGCAGCTTCGGGACAGGGGGTTCGGGACAGCCCCAGCATTTT. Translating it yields CASSFGTGGSGQPQHF.

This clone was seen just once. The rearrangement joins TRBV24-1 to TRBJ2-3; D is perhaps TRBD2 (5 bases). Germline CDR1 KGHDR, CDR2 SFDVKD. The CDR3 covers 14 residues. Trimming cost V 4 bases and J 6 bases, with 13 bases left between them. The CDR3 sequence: CATSETSSTDTQYF. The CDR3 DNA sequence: TGTGCCACCAGTGAAACTAGTAGTACCGATACGCAGTATTTT.

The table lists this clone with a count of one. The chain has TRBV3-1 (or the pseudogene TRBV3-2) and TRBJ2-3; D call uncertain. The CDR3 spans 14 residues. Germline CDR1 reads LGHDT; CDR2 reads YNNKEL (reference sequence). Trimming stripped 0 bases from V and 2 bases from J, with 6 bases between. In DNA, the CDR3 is TGTGCCAGCAGCCAAGAACTGTACACAGATACGCAGTATTTT. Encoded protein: CASSQELYTDTQYF.

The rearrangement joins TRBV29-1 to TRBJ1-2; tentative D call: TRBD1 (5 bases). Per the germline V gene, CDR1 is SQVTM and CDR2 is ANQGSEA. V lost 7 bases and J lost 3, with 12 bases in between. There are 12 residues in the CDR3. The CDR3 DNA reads TGCAGCGCAGGGATGGGGGACTATGGCTACACCTTC. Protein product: CSAGMGDYGYTF. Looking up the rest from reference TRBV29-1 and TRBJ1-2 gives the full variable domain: SAVISQKPSRDICQRGTSLTIQCQVDSQVTMMFWYRQQPGQSLTLIATANQGSEATYESGFVIDKFPISRPNLTFSTLTVSNMSPEDSSIYLCSAGMGDYGYTFGSGTRLTVV.

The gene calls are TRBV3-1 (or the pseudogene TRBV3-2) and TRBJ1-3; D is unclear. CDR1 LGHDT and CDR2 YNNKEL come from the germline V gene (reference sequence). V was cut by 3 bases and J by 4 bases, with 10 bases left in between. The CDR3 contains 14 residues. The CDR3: CASSQGGKGNTIYF. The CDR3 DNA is TGTGCCAGCAGCCAGGGAGGGAAAGGAAACACCATATATTTT.

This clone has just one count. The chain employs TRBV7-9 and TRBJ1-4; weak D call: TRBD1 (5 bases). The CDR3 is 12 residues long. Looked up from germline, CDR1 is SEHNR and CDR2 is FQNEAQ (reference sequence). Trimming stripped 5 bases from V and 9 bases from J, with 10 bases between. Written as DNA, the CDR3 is TGTGCCAGCAGCCGTGACAGTCAAAAACTGTTTTTT. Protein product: CASSRDSQKLFF. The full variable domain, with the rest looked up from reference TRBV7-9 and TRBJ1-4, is DTGVSQNPRHKITKRGQNVTFRCDPISEHNRLYWYRQTLGQGPEFLTYFQNEAQLEKSRLLSDRFSAERPKGSFSTLEIQRTEQGDSAMYLCASSRDSQKLFFGSGTQLSVL.

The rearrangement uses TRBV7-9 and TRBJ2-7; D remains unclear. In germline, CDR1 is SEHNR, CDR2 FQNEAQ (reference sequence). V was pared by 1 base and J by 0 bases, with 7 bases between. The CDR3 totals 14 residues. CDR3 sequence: CASSLDLYSYEQYF. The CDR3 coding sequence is TGTGCCAGCAGCTTAGATCTGTACTCCTACGAGCAGTACTTC.

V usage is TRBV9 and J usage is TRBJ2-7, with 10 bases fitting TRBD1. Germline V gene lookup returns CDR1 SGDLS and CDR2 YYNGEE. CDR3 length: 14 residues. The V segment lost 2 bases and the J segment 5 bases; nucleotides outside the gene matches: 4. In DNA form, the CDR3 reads TGTGCCAGCAGCGTTGACAGGGGGCGTAACGAGCAGTACTTC. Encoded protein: CASSVDRGRNEQYF.

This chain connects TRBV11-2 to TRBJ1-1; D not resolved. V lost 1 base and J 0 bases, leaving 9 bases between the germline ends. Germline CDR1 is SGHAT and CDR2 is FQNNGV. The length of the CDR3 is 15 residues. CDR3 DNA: TGTGCCAGCAGCTTAGGATACCCGTTGAACACTGAAGCTTTCTTT. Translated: CASSLGYPLNTEAFF.

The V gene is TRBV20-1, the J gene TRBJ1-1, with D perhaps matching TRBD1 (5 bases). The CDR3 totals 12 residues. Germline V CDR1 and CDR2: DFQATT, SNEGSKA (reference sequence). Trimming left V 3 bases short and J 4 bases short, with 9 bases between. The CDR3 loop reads CSASGGATEAFF. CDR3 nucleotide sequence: TGCAGTGCTAGTGGCGGGGCCACTGAAGCTTTCTTT.